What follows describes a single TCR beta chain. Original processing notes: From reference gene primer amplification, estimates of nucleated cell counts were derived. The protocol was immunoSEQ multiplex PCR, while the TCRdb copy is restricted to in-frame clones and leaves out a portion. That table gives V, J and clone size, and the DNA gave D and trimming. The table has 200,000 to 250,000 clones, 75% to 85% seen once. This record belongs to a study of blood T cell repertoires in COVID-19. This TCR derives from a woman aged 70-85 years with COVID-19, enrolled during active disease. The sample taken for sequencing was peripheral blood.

Written as DNA, the CDR3 is TGTGCCAGCAAGGGGGCGGAAAATAATTCACCCCTCCACTTT. It translates to CASKGAENNSPLHF. The rearrangement uses TRBV6-5 and TRBJ1-6; 7 bases fit TRBD1. Germline assignment: CDR1 MNHEY and CDR2 SVGAGI. V trimming: 7 bases; J trimming: 5 bases; junction bases outside the gene matches: 5. This CDR3 is built from 14 residues.